Sequencing of this T cell receptor (beta chain) was carried out in a study of beta chain features in type 1 diabetes. Study results and caveats: When VDJ junctions were examined, type 1 diabetes patients showed fewer insertions and more deletions. Shortening that was moderate but significant affected the TCRB CDR3s of Type 1 diabetes patients in all four CD4+ subsets.

This clone was recorded once. Its antigen is still unknown. Every isolated RNA sample was fully reverse transcribed, so sequencing captured expressed TCRB transcripts. Each sample of naive, central memory or regulatory T cells had, on average, about 3.6 million reads. The method was immunoSEQ multiplex PCR; TCRdb's version includes in-frame clones alone and lacks a portion of them. The sample yields around 340,000 clones, 9.3% seen once. The clonotype comes from a man aged 25 to 45 with type 1 diabetes. The specimen sequenced was central memory CD4+ T cells from blood.

In DNA, the CDR3 is TGCGCCAGCAGCTTGGGGACTTTGGCCTACGAGCAGTACTTC. Translated, it gives CASSLGTLAYEQYF. V and J are TRBV5-1 and TRBJ2-7; D might be TRBD2 (5 bases). The germline V gene encodes CDR1 SGHRS and CDR2 YFSETQ. The V gene lost 0 bases and the J gene lost 2 bases, with 9 bases spanning the gap. The CDR3 is 14 amino acids. Variable domain in full (rest from reference TRBV5-1 and TRBJ2-7): KAGVTQTPRYLIKTRGQQVTLSCSPISGHRSVSWYQQTPGQGLQFLFEYFSETQRNKGNFPGRFSGRQFSNSRSEMNVSTLELGDSALYLCASSLGTLAYEQYFGPGTRLTVT.